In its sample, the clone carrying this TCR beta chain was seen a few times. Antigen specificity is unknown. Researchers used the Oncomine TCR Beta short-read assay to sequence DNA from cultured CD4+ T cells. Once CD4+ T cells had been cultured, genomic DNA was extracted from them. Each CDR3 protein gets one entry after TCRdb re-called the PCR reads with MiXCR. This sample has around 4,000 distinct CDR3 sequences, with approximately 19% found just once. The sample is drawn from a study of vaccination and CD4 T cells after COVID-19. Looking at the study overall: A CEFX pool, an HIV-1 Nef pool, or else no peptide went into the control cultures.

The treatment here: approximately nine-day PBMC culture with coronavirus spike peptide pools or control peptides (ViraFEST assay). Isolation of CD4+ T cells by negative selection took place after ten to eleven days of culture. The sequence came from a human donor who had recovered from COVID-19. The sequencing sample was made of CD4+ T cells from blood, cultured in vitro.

The CDR3 DNA reads as TGTGCCAGCAGCTTAGCGAATTCAGGGGCGGGAGAGACCCAGTACTTC. Translation gives CASSLANSGAGETQYF. V and J are TRBV7-2 and TRBJ2-5; possibly TRBD1 for D (6 bases). Germline CDR1 is SGHTA and CDR2 is FQGNSA. Trimming cost V 0 bases and J 4 bases, with 15 bases left between them. This CDR3 is built from 16 residues. Based on the CDR3 plus reference TRBV7-2 and TRBJ2-5, the full variable domain is GAGVSQSPSNKVTEKGKDVELRCDPISGHTALYWYRQSLGQGLEFLIYFQGNSAPDKSGLPSDRFSAERTGGSVSTLTIQRTQQEDSAVYLCASSLANSGAGETQYFGPGTRLLVL.